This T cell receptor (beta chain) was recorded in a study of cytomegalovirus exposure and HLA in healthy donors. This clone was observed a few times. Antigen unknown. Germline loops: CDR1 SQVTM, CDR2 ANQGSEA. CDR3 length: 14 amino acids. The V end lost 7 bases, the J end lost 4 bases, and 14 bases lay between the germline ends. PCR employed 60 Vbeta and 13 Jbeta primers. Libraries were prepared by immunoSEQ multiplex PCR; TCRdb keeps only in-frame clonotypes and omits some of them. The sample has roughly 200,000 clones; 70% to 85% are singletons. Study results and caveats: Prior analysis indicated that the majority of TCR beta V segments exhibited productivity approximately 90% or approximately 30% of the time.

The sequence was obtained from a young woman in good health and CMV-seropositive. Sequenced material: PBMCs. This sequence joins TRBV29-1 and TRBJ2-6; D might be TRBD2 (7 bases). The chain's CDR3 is CSAMGGAGANVLTF. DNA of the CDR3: TGCAGCGCCATGGGGGGGGCCGGGGCCAACGTCCTGACTTTC. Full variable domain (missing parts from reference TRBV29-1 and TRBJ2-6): SAVISQKPSRDICQRGTSLTIQCQVDSQVTMMFWYRQQPGQSLTLIATANQGSEATYESGFVIDKFPISRPNLTFSTLTVSNMSPEDSSIYLCSAMGGAGANVLTFGAGSRLTVL.